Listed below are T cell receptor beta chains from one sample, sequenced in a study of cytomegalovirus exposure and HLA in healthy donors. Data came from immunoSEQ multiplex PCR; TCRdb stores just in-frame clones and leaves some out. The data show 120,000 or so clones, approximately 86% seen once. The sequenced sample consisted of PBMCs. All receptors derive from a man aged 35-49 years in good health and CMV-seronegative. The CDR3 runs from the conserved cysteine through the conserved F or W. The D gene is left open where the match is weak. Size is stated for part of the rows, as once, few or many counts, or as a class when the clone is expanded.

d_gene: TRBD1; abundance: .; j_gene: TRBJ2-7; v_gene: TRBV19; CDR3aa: CASSRDGTGAYEQYF; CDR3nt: TGTGCCAGTAGTAGGGACGGGACAGGTGCCTACGAGCAGTACTTC
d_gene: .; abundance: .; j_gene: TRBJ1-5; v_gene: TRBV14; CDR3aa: CASSQEGFRDSSNQPQHF; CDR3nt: TGTGCCAGCAGCCAAGAGGGGTTCCGGGACTCTAGCAATCAGCCCCAGCATTTT
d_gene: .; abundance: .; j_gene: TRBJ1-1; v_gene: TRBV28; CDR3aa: CASGGRTEAFF; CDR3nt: TGTGCCTCCGGGGGGAGAACTGAAGCTTTCTTT
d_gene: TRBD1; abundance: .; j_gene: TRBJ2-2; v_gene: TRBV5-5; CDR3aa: CASRLDRGRSTGELFF; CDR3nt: TGTGCCAGCAGACTTGACAGGGGGCGAAGCACCGGGGAGCTGTTTTTT
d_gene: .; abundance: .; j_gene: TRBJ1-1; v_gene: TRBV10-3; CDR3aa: CAISQVLGTEAFF; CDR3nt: TGTGCCATCAGTCAGGTTTTGGGCACTGAAGCTTTCTTT
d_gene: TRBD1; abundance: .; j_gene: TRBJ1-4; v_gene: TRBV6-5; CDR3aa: CASSYSRGQSEKLFF; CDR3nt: TGTGCCAGCAGTTACTCGAGGGGGCAGAGTGAAAAACTGTTTTTT
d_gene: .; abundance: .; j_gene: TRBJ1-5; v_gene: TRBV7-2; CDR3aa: CASSPRGEGGPQHF; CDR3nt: TGTGCCAGCAGCCCCCGCGGGGAGGGCGGGCCCCAGCATTTT
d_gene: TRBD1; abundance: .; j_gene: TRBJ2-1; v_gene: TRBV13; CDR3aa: CASSFGTGVNNEQFF; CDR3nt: TGTGCCAGCAGCTTCGGGACAGGGGTTAACAATGAGCAGTTCTTC
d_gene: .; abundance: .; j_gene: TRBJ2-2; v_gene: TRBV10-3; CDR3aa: CASQGVANTGELFF; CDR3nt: TGTGCCTCCCAAGGGGTAGCGAACACCGGGGAGCTGTTTTTT
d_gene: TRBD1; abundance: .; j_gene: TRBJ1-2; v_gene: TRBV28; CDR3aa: CASRIQGVGYGYTF; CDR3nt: TGTGCCAGCAGAATACAGGGGGTGGGCTATGGCTACACCTTC
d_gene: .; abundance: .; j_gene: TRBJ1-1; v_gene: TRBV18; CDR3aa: CASSRRDSMNTEAFF; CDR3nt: TGTGCCAGCTCACGGAGAGACAGCATGAACACTGAAGCTTTCTTT
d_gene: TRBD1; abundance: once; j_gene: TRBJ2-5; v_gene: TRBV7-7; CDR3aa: CASSMTGQETQYF; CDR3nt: TGTGCCAGCAGCATGACAGGGCAAGAGACCCAGTACTTC
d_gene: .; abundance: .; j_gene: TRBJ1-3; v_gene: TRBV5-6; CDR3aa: CASGKRDTYSGNTIYF; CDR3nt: TGTGCCAGTGGGAAAAGGGACACTTACTCTGGAAACACCATATATTTT
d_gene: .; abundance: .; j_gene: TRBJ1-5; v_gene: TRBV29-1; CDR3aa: CSVGENPNQPQHF; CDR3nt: TGCAGCGTTGGGGAGAACCCAAATCAGCCCCAGCATTTT
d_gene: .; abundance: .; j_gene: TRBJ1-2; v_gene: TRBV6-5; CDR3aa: CASSYSNQYNGYTF; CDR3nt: TGTGCCAGCAGTTACTCTAATCAGTATAATGGCTACACCTTC
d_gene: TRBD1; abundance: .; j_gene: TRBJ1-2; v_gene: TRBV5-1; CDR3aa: CASSFEQGAVDGYTF; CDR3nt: TGCGCCAGCAGCTTCGAACAGGGGGCAGTCGATGGCTACACCTTC
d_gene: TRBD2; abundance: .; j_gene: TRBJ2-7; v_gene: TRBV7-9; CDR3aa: CASSPGLAGPHSYEQYF; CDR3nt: TGTGCCAGCAGCCCGGGACTAGCGGGGCCTCACTCCTACGAGCAGTACTTC
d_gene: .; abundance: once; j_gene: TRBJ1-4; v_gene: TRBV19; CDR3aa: CASSMIGSGNEKLFF; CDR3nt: TGTGCCAGTAGTATGATTGGGTCAGGCAATGAAAAACTGTTTTTT
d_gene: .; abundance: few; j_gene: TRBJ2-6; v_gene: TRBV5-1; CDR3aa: CASNFDSPGVVLTF; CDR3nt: TGCGCCAGCAACTTCGACTCCCCCGGCGTTGTCCTGACTTTC
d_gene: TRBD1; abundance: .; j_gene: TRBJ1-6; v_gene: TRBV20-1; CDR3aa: CSARGKDRLHF; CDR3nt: TGCAGTGCTAGAGGGAAGGACAGGCTCCACTTT
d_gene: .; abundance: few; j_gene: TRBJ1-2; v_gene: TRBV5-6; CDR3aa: CASSFSRVGGYTF; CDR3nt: TGTGCCAGCAGCTTTTCCAGGGTGGGTGGCTACACCTTC
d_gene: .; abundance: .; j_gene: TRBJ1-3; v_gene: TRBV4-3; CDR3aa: CASSQGAGNTIYF; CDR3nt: TGCGCCAGCAGCCAGGGGGCAGGAAACACCATATATTTT
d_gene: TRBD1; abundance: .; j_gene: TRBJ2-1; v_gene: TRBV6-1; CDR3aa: CASSEALGGPYNEQFF; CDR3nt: TGTGCCAGCAGTGAAGCGTTAGGGGGCCCCTACAATGAGCAGTTCTTC
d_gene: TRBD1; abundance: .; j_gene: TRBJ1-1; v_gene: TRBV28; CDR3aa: CASSFPGTGLEAFF; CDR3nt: TGTGCCAGCAGTTTCCCTGGGACAGGGCTTGAAGCTTTCTTT
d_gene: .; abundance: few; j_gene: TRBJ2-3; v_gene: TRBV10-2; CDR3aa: CASGAVGTDTQYF; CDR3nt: TGCGCCAGCGGAGCGGTCGGCACAGATACGCAGTATTTT
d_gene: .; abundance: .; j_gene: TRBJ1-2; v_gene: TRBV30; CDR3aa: CAWTGGGYGYTF; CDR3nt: TGTGCCTGGACGGGGGGCGGCTATGGCTACACCTTC
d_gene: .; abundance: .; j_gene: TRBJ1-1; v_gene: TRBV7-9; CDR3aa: CASSLDRRVVLNTEAFF; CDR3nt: TGTGCCAGCAGCTTAGACCGGAGGGTGGTGTTGAACACTGAAGCTTTCTTT
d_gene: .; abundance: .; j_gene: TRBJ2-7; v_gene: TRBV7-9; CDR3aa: CASSRLLGQGNYEQYF; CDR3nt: TGTGCCAGCAGCCGCCTATTGGGGCAGGGAAACTACGAGCAGTACTTC
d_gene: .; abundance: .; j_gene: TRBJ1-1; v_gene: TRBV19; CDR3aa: CASSISRQEAFF; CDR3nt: TGTGCCAGTAGTATTTCCAGACAAGAAGCTTTCTTT
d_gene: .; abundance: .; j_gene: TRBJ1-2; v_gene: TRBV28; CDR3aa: CASSLSGGGYTF; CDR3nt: TGTGCCAGCAGTTTGTCCGGGGGAGGCTACACCTTC
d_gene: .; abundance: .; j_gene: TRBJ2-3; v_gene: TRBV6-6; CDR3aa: CASSSVDTQYF; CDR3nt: TGTGCCAGCAGTTCAGTAGATACGCAGTATTTT
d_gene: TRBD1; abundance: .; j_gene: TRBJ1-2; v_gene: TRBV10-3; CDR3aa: CAITQTGDGYTF; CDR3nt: TGTGCCATCACCCAGACAGGGGATGGCTACACCTTC
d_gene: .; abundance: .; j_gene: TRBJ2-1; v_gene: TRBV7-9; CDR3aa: CASSLTVWDTDNEQFF; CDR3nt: TGTGCCAGCAGCTTAACGGTCTGGGACACCGACAATGAGCAGTTCTTC
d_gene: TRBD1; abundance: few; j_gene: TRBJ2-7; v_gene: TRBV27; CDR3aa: CASSRDPTGVAYEQYF; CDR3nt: TGTGCCAGCAGCCGAGATCCGACAGGGGTAGCCTACGAGCAGTACTTC
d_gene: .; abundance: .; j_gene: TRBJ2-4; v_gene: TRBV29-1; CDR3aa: CSAQTGSDIQYF; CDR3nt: TGCAGCGCTCAGACAGGTTCAGACATTCAGTACTTC
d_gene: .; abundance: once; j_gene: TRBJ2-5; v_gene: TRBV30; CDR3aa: CAEGLEQYF; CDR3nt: TGTGCCGAGGGCCTGGAGCAGTACTTC
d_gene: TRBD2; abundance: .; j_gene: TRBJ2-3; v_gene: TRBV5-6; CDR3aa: CASTQAGAYTDTQYF; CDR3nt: TGTGCCAGCACCCAAGCGGGGGCCTACACAGATACGCAGTATTTT
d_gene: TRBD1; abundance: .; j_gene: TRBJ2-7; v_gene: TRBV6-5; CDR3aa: CASSYQQGARAYEQYF; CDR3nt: TGTGCCAGCAGTTATCAACAGGGGGCCCGCGCTTACGAGCAGTACTTC
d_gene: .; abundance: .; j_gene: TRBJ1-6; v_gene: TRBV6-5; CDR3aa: CASSYSNSPLHF; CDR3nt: TGTGCCAGCAGCTATTCTAATTCACCCCTCCACTTT
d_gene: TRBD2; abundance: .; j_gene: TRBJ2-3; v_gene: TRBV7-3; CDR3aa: CASSLVPAGITDTQYF; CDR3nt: TGTGCCAGCAGCTTAGTGCCAGCGGGGATCACAGATACGCAGTATTTT
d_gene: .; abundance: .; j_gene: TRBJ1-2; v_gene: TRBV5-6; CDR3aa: CASSYGPLAYGYTF; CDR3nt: TGTGCCAGCAGCTACGGTCCCCTAGCCTATGGCTACACCTTC
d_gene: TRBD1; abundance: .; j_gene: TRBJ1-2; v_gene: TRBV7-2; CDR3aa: CASTLPRQGDYGYTF; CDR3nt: TGTGCCAGCACCCTACCCAGACAGGGAGACTATGGCTACACCTTC
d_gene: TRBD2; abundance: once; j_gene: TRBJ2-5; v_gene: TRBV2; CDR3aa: CASSFGGEETQYF; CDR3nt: TGTGCCAGCAGTTTCGGGGGGGAAGAGACCCAGTACTTC
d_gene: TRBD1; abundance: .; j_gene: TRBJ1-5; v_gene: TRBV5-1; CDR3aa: CASSFPLQGGDQPQHF; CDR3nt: TGCGCCAGCAGCTTTCCCCTACAGGGGGGTGATCAGCCCCAGCATTTT
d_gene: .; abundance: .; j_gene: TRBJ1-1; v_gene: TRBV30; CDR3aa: CAWSMGSRNEAFF; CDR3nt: TGTGCCTGGAGTATGGGGAGTCGCAATGAAGCTTTCTTT